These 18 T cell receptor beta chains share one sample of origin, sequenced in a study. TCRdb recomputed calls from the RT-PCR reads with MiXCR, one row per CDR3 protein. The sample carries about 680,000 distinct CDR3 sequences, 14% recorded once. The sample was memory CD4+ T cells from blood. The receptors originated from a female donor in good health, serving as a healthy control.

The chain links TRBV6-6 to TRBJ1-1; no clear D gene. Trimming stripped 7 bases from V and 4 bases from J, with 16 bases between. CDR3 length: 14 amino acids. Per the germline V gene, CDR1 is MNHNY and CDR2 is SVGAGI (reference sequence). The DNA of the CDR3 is TGTGCCAGCACGGAGACGGACCGGGGCACTGAAGCTTTCTTT. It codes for CASTETDRGTEAFF.

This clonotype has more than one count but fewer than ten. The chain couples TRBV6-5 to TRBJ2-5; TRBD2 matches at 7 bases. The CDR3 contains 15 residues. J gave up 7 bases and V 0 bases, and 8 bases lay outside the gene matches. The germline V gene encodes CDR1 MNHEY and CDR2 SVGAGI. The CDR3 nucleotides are TGTGCCAGCAGTTACTCGACTCGATTAGCGGGGACCCAGTACTTC. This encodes CASSYSTRLAGTQYF.

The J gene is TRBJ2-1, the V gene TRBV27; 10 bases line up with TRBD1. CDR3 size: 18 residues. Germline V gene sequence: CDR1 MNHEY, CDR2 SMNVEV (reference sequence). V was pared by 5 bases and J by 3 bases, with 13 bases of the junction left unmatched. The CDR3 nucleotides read TGTGCCAGCAGTCTCTGGGCCCCGGGACAGGGGTACTACAATGAGCAGTTCTTC. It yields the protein CASSLWAPGQGYYNEQFF.

As DNA, the CDR3 is TGCGCCAGCAGCCCCTCGGGTACACACGATAACCCCTATGGCTACACCTTC. Its translation: CASSPSGTHDNPYGYTF. V is TRBV5-1 and J is TRBJ1-2; D is ambiguous. CDR3 size: 17 residues. The germline V and J ends were trimmed by 4 bases and 4 bases, with 23 bases remaining between them. Per the germline V gene, CDR1 is SGHRS and CDR2 is YFSETQ.

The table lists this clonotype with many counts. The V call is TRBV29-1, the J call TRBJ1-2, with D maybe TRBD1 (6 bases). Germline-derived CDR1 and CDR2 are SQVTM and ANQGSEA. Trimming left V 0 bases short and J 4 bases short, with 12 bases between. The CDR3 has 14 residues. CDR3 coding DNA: TGCAGCGTTGAAGACAGGGGCGTGAGCTATGGCTACACCTTC. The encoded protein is CSVEDRGVSYGYTF.

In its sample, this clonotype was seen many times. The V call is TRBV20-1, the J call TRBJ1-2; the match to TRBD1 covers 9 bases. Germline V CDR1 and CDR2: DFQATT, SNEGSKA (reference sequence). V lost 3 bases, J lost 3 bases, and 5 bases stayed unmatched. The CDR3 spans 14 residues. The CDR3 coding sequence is TGCAGTGCTAGGGGACAGGGTGTAGACTATGGCTACACCTTC. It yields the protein CSARGQGVDYGYTF.

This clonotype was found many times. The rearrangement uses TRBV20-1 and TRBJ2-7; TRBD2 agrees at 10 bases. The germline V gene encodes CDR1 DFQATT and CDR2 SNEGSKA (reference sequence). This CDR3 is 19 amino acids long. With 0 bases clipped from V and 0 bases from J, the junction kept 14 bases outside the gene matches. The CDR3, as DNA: TGCAGTGCTAGAGATCTCCTAGGGGTAGCGGGAGGAAGCTCCTACGAGCAGTACTTC. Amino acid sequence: CSARDLLGVAGGSSYEQYF.

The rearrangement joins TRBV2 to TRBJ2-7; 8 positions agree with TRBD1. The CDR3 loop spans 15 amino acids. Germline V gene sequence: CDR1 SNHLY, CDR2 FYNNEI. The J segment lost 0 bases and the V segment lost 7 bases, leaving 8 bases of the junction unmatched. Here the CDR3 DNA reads TGTGCCAGCAAATCTCGACAGGGGCTCTCCTACGAGCAGTACTTC. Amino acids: CASKSRQGLSYEQYF.

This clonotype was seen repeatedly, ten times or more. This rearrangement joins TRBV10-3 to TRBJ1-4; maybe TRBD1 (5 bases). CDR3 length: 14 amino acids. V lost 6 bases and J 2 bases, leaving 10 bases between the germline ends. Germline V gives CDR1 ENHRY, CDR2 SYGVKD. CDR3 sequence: CAISPGLTNEKLFF. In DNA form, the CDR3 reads TGTGCCATCAGCCCAGGGCTCACTAATGAAAAACTGTTTTTT.

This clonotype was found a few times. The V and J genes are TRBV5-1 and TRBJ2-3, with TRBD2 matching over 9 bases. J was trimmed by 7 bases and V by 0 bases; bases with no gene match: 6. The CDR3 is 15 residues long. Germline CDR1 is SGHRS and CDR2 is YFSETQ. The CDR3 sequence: CASSLEAGGGNTQYF. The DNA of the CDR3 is TGCGCCAGCAGCTTGGAAGCGGGAGGAGGAAATACGCAGTATTTT.

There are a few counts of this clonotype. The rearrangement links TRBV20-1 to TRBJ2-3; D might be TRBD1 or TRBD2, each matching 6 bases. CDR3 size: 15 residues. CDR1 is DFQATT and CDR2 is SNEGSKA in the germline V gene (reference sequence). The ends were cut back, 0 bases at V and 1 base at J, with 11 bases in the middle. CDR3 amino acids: CSARDQGGRTDTQYF. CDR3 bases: TGCAGTGCTAGAGATCAAGGGGGGCGCACAGATACGCAGTATTTT.

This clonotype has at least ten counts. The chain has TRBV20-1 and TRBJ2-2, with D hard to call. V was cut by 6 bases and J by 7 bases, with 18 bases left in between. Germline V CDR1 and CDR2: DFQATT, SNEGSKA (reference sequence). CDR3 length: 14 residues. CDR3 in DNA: TGCAGTGCGGACGCACAGATGGTGGGCGGGGAGCTGTTTTTT. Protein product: CSADAQMVGGELFF.

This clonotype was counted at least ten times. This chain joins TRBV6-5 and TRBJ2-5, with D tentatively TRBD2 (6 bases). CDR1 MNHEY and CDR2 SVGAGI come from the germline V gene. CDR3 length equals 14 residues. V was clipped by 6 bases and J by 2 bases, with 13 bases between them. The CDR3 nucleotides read TGTGCCAGCAGCTCGGTAGCGGCGCAAGAGACCCAGTACTTC. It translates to CASSSVAAQETQYF.

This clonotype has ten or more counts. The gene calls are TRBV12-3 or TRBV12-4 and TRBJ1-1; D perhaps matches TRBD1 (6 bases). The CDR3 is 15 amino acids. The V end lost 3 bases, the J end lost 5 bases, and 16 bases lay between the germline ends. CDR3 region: CASSFRSGGRTEAFF. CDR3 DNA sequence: TGTGCCAGCAGTTTTAGATCCGGGGGGCGGACTGAAGCTTTCTTT.

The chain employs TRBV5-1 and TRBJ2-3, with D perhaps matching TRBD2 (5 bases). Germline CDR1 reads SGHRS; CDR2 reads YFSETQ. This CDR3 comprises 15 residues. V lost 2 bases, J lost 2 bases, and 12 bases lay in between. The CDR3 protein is CASSFNGNPTDTQYF. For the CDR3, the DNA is TGCGCCAGCAGCTTTAACGGGAACCCCACAGATACGCAGTATTTT.

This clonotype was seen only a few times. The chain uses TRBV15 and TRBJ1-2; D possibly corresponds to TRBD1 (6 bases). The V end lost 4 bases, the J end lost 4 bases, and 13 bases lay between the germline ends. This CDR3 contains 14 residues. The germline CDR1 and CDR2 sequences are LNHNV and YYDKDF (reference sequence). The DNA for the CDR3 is TGTGCCACCAGCATCCAACAGGGTAGCTATGGCTACACCTTC. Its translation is CATSIQQGSYGYTF. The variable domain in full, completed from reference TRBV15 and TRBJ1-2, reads DAMVIQNPRYQVTQFGKPVTLSCSQTLNHNVMYWYQQKSSQAPKLLFHYYDKDFNNEADTPDNFQSRRPNTSFCFLDIRSPGLGDTAMYLCATSIQQGSYGYTFGSGTRLTVV.

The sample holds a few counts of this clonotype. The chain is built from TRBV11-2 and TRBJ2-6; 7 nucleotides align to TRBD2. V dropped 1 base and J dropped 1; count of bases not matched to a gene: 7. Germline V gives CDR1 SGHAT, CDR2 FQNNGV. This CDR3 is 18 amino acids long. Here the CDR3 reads CASSLGAGVLSGANVLTF. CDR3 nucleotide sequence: TGTGCCAGCAGCTTAGGGGCGGGAGTCCTTTCTGGGGCCAACGTCCTGACTTTC.

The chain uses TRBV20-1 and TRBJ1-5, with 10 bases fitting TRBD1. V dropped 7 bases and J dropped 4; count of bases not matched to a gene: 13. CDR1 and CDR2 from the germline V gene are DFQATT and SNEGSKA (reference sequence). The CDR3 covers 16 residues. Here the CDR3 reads CSVPGQGIRANQPQHF. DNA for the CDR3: TGCAGTGTTCCGGGACAGGGGATCAGGGCTAATCAGCCCCAGCATTTT.